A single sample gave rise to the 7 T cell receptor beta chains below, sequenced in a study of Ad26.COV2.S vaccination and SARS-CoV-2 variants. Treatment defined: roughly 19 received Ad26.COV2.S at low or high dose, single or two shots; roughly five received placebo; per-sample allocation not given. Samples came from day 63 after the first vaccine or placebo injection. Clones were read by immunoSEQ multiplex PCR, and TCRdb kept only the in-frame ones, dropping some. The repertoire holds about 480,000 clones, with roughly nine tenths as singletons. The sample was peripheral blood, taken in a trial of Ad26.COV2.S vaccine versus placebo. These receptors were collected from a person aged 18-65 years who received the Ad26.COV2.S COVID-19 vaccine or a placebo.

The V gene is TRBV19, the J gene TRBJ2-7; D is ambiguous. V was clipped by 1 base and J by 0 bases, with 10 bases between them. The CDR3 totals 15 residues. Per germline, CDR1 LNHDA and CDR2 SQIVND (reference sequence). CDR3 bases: TGTGCCAGTAGTATAGGGCGGTTTTTCTCCTACGAGCAGTACTTC. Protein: CASSIGRFFSYEQYF.

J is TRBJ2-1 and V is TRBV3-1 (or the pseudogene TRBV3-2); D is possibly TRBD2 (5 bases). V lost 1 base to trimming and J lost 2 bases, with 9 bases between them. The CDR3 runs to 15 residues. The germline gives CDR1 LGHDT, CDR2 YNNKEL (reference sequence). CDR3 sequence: CASSQGRTPYNEQFF. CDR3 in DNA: TGTGCCAGCAGCCAAGGGAGGACTCCCTACAATGAGCAGTTCTTC.

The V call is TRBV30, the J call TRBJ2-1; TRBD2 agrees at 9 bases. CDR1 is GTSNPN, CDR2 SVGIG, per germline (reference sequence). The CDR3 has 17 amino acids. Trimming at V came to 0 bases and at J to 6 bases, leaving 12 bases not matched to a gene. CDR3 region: CAWSVTAGGPGANEQFF. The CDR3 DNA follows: TGTGCCTGGAGTGTTACGGCGGGAGGGCCGGGGGCCAATGAGCAGTTCTTC. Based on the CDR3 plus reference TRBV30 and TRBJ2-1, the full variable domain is SQTIHQWPATLVQPVGSPLSLECTVEGTSNPNLYWYRQAAGRGLQLLFYSVGIGQISSEVPQNLSASRPQDRQFILSSKKLLLSDSGFYLCAWSVTAGGPGANEQFFGPGTRLTVL.

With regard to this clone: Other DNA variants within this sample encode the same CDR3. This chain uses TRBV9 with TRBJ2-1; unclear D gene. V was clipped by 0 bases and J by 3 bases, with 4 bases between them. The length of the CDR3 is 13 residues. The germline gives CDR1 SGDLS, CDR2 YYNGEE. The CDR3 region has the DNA TGTGCCAGCAGCGTAGACTACTACAATGAGCAGTTCTTC. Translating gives CASSVDYYNEQFF.

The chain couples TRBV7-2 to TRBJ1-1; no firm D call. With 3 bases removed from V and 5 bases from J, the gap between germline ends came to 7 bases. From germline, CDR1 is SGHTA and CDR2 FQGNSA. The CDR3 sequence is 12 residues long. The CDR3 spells CASSFLGTEAFF. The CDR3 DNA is TGTGCCAGCAGCTTCTTAGGGACTGAAGCTTTCTTT.

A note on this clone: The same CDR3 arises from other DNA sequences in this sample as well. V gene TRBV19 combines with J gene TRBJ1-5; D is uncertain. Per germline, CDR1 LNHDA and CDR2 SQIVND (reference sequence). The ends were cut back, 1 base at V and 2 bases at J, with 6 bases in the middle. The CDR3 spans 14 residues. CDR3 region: CASSIAGGNQPQHF. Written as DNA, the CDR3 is TGTGCCAGTAGTATAGCCGGTGGCAATCAGCCCCAGCATTTT.

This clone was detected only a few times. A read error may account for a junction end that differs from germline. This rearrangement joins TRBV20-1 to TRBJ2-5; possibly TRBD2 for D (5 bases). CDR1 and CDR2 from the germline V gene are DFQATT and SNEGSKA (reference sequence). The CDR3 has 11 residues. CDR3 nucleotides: TGCAGTGCAAGAGGGAAAGAGACCCAGTACTTC. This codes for CSARGKETQYF.